Below, 6 T cell receptor beta chains from the same sample are listed, as sequenced in a study of cytomegalovirus exposure and HLA in healthy donors (dated by TCRdb to the late 2010s). The method was the immunoSEQ multiplex PCR assay. The table was pulled from immuneACCESS by TCRdb, which kept in-frame rearrangements only. Such tables lose some clones; where checked, under half of the loss comes from unresolved V genes, and the rest has no known cause. For this sample there are around 140,000 clones; about 94% appear just once. Around 1.9% of the sample belongs to the ten largest clones. The sample consisted of PBMCs. All receptors come from a man between 18 and 35 years old in good health and CMV-seropositive.

J is TRBJ2-5 and V is TRBV7-9; 8 bases fit TRBD2. Per germline, CDR1 SEHNR and CDR2 FQNEAQ (reference sequence). V shed 1 base, J shed 2 bases, and the junction held 6 bases outside the gene matches. The CDR3 loop spans 16 amino acids. The CDR3 DNA reads as TGTGCCAGCAGCTTAGGCCTCCTAGCGGGTCAAGAGACCCAGTACTTC. Its protein product is CASSLGLLAGQETQYF.

This sequence joins TRBV5-6 and TRBJ2-7; 8 nucleotides agree with TRBD1. Germline lookup yields CDR1 SGHDT and CDR2 YYEEEE. The CDR3 runs 14 residues. Unmatched junction bases numbered 3, after V lost 0 bases and J lost 4 bases. The CDR3 sequence: CASSLGQGPYEQYF. Written as DNA, the CDR3 is TGTGCCAGCAGCTTGGGACAGGGGCCTTACGAGCAGTACTTC.

The chain uses TRBV14 and TRBJ2-7; possibly TRBD2 for D (5 bases). Germline assignment: CDR1 SGHDN and CDR2 FVKESK. This CDR3 is 13 amino acids long. Trimming took 1 base from V and 7 from J, leaving 11 bases between them. The CDR3 protein is CASSQVVGSEQYF. The CDR3, as DNA: TGTGCCAGCAGCCAAGTTGTGGGGAGTGAGCAGTACTTC.

The genes are TRBV27 and TRBJ2-1; no clear D gene. The V gene's germline CDR1 is MNHEY and CDR2 SMNVEV (reference sequence). With 5 bases removed from V and 0 bases from J, the gap between germline ends came to 11 bases. This CDR3 comprises 15 residues. The CDR3 protein is CASSKSASSYNEQFF. For the CDR3, the DNA is TGTGCCAGCAGTAAGAGCGCAAGCTCCTACAATGAGCAGTTCTTC.

The genes are TRBV25-1 and TRBJ2-1; TRBD2 aligns across 11 bases. The CDR3 consists of 15 residues. J was trimmed by 9 bases and V by 4 bases; bases with no gene match: 8. The V gene's germline CDR1 is MGHDK and CDR2 SYGVNS. The CDR3: CASSVLAGDLGEQFF. In DNA, the CDR3 is TGTGCCAGCAGTGTACTAGCGGGAGATTTGGGTGAGCAGTTCTTC.

V usage is TRBV28 and J usage is TRBJ1-4, with a possible D match to TRBD1 (5 bases). Trimming took 11 bases from V and 6 from J, leaving 16 bases between them. The CDR3 is 13 residues long. Germline assignment: CDR1 MDHEN and CDR2 SYDVKM. CDR3 in DNA: TGTGCCGGATCAACAGGTTTCCATGAAAAACTGTTTTTT. Translation: CAGSTGFHEKLFF.